The entry that follows covers one T cell receptor beta chain sequence. The target antigen is unknown. Germline-derived CDR1 and CDR2 are SGHAT and FQNNGV. The CDR3 extends over 15 amino acids. J gave up 4 bases and V 5 bases, and 8 bases lay outside the gene matches. Clones were sequenced by immunoSEQ multiplex PCR, and TCRdb holds only the in-frame ones, with some missing. The sample has over a million clones, 95% to 99% seen once. The data belong to a study of shared clonotypes between healthy human individuals. Across the study: Three CD4 naive, three CD4 memory, two CD8 naive and one CD8 memory plate were used per donor. Notes on the study in general: Clonotype sharing among donors was thought likely to change with sequencing depth. In a few donors, around 5% of naive CD4 clonotypes appeared in common.

Sequenced input: naive CD4+ T cells sorted from blood. Subset in this sample: CD45RA+ positively selected. This rearrangement joins TRBV11-2 to TRBJ2-1, with 7 bases that match TRBD2. The source is a man aged 25-45 years in good health. Written as DNA, the CDR3 is TGTGCCAGCAGCCCCCAGAGCGGGACGTACAATGAGCAGTTCTTC. Translation gives CASSPQSGTYNEQFF. The whole variable domain, remainder taken from reference TRBV11-2 and TRBJ2-1, is EAGVAQSPRYKIIEKRQSVAFWCNPISGHATLYWYQQILGQGPKLLIQFQNNGVVDDSQLPKDRFSAERLKGVDSTLKIQPAKLEDSAVYLCASSPQSGTYNEQFFGPGTRLTVL.